This TCR beta chain emerged from a study of low-dose radiotherapy and immunotherapy resistance in tumors. This clonotype was seen at least ten times. Time point reported: before trial treatment. Donors were dosed with nivolumab and ipilimumab; they also received aspirin, low-dose cyclophosphamide and low-dose radiotherapy. Primers targeting TRAV and TRBV primed first-strand cDNA, covering alpha and beta chains. TCRs were put through roughly 20 PCR cycles of amplification with Phusion. A constant-region primer and the V-primer adapter served as the primer pair. TCRdb passed the reads through MiXCR, listing each CDR3 protein once. The sample records fewer than 95,000 distinct CDR3 sequences, 9.4% being singletons. Specimen: PBMCs, collected before treatment. The receptor's source is a male donor with prostate cancer.

CDR3 region: CASSQEPLERGYQETQYF. In nucleotides, the CDR3 is TGCGCCAGCAGCCAAGAACCCCTGGAGCGGGGGTACCAAGAGACCCAGTACTTC. V and J are TRBV4-1 and TRBJ2-5; 8 bases are a match to TRBD2. Unmatched junction bases numbered 9, after V lost 0 bases and J lost 0 bases. This CDR3 has 18 residues. Germline V lookup: CDR1 MGHRA, CDR2 YSYEKL.